The rows below give T cell receptor beta chains drawn from one sample of a study of cytomegalovirus exposure and HLA in healthy donors. The data were produced by immunoSEQ multiplex PCR, yet TCRdb's version contains in-frame clones alone and is incomplete. Of roughly 150,000 clones in the sample, around 75% were seen once. The specimen sequenced was PBMCs. Every receptor here comes from a male donor in good health and CMV-seronegative. Both conserved end residues are part of each CDR3. Each record gives: V gene, D gene, J gene, clone size, CDR3 DNA, CDR3 protein. The D gene is left open where the match is weak. Clone size, where shown, is once, few, many, or a class for clones that have expanded.

TRBV5-1	TRBD2	TRBJ2-5	-	TGCGCCAGCATCAACTCCCCCGGGACTAGCGAAGAGACCCAGTACTTC	CASINSPGTSEETQYF
TRBV6-1	TRBD1	TRBJ1-2	-	TGTGCCAGCAGAAGACAGGGGATCTATGGCTACACCTTC	CASRRQGIYGYTF
TRBV20-1	-	TRBJ1-2	-	TGCAGTGCCCCGGCGCGGGGTGGCTACACCTTC	CSAPARGGYTF
TRBV5-8	-	TRBJ2-7	-	TGTGCCAGCAGCTTGGGGATGGACACCGCACACGAGCAGTACTTC	CASSLGMDTAHEQYF
TRBV2	-	TRBJ1-1	-	TGTGCCAGCAGTCGGGATTTATGGACTGAAGCTTTCTTT	CASSRDLWTEAFF
TRBV7-9	TRBD1	TRBJ2-7	-	TGTTCCAGCACCTACGGGACAGGGGGTCTTCTTGGAACCTACGAGCAGTACTTC	CSSTYGTGGLLGTYEQYF
TRBV20-1	-	TRBJ1-2	-	TGCAGTGGTGAAACAGGCTATGGCTACACCTTC	CSGETGYGYTF
TRBV19	TRBD2	TRBJ2-5	-	TGTGCCAGTAGAACCCGGACTAGGGCTCGATGGCAGCAGTACTTC	CASRTRTRARWQQYF
TRBV6-6	-	TRBJ1-2	-	TGTGCCAGCAGGGCAACCGAATCCAATGGCTACACCTTC	CASRATESNGYTF
TRBV7-2	-	TRBJ1-1	few	TGTGCCAGCAGCTTAGACTCAGGGACTCACACTGAAGCTTTCTTT	CASSLDSGTHTEAFF
TRBV5-1	-	TRBJ1-4	-	TGCGCCAGCAGCCCGCGAAGTCCCTCTAATGAAAAACTGTTTTTT	CASSPRSPSNEKLFF
TRBV7-2	-	TRBJ2-3	few	TGTGCCAGCCAGGCGGACTATTCGGATACGCAGTATTTT	CASQADYSDTQYF
TRBV5-6	-	TRBJ2-5	-	TGTGCCAGCAGCCCCAGGGGAGGCCAGGGGGGAGAGACCCAGTACTTC	CASSPRGGQGGETQYF
TRBV28	TRBD1	TRBJ2-5	-	TGTGCCAGCAGTTTACCCGGACAGGGGGAAGAGACCCAGTACTTC	CASSLPGQGEETQYF
TRBV7-9	TRBD1	TRBJ1-2	-	TGTGCCAGCAGCTTAGCGCTCCCACAGGGGCTACCCGACTACACCTTC	CASSLALPQGLPDYTF
TRBV5-1	-	TRBJ2-7	-	TGCGCCAGCAGCTTGCATCAGGGCAACTCCGAGCAGTACTTC	CASSLHQGNSEQYF
TRBV2	-	TRBJ1-5	once	TGTGCCAGCTCTCGGGGCAATCAGCCCCAGCATTTT	CASSRGNQPQHF
TRBV6-1	TRBD2	TRBJ2-7	-	TGTGCCAGCAGTGCCCGGGGGGGTTCCTACGAGCAGTACTTC	CASSARGGSYEQYF
TRBV5-5	-	TRBJ2-7	-	TGTGCCAGCAGCGCGAGCTCCTACGAGCAGTACTTC	CASSASSYEQYF
TRBV19	-	TRBJ1-4	-	TGTGCCAGTAGTATGGCCCAGGCCGTAACTAATGAAAAACTGTTTTTT	CASSMAQAVTNEKLFF
TRBV7-7	-	TRBJ1-4	-	TGTGCCAGCAGCGGGGGACATTCCTTAGGGAATGAAAAACTGTTTTTT	CASSGGHSLGNEKLFF
TRBV5-1	TRBD2	TRBJ2-2	few	TGCGCCAGCAGCTTGTTAGCCGTGGGGGCGGGAGGCCCGAACACCGGGGAGCTGTTTTTT	CASSLLAVGAGGPNTGELFF
TRBV30	TRBD1	TRBJ1-4	many	TGTGCCTGGAGTTACAGGGGCAATAATGAAAAACTGTTTTTT	CAWSYRGNNEKLFF
TRBV4-1	-	TRBJ1-5	-	TGCGCCAGCAGCCAAATGCCAGGGAGGGGGCAGCCCCAGCATTTT	CASSQMPGRGQPQHF
TRBV5-4	-	TRBJ2-4	-	TGTGCCATTACTGGGGGGGCCAAAAACATTCAGTACTTC	CAITGGAKNIQYF
TRBV5-1	-	TRBJ2-2	-	TGCGCCAGCAGCTTTAGAGGGAACACCGGGGAGCTGTTTTTT	CASSFRGNTGELFF
TRBV7-3	-	TRBJ1-2	-	TGTGCCAGCAGCCCGGGGGGCACCCATAAAGGCTACACCTTC	CASSPGGTHKGYTF
TRBV5-1	-	TRBJ2-1	few	TGCGCCAGCAAGACAGGATATATTGACAATGAGCAGTTCTTC	CASKTGYIDNEQFF
TRBV27	TRBD2	TRBJ2-7	-	TGTGCCAGCACTCCGATCGGGGGGGGTGGAATTGACGAGCAGTACTTC	CASTPIGGGGIDEQYF
TRBV7-9	TRBD1	TRBJ1-1	-	TGTGCCAGCACCGGGACAGTCTCTCACACTGAAACTTTCTTT	CASTGTVSHTETFF
TRBV11-1	-	TRBJ2-1	-	TGTGCCAGCAGCCGGGGGACAGCCGACTACAATGAGCAGTTCTTC	CASSRGTADYNEQFF
TRBV6-1	-	TRBJ2-5	-	TGTGCCAGCAGGCCCCTGAGTACAGAGACCCAGTACTTC	CASRPLSTETQYF
TRBV2	TRBD2	TRBJ2-7	-	TGTGCCAGCAGTGAATTTAGCGGGAGGGGGTACGAGCAGTACTTC	CASSEFSGRGYEQYF
TRBV5-5	-	TRBJ2-1	-	TGTGCCAGCAGCTTGGGACTCCTATACAATGAGCAGTTCTTC	CASSLGLLYNEQFF
TRBV5-1	TRBD2	TRBJ2-7	-	TGCGCCAGCAGTCCGGGGGGGCGCTACGAGCAGTACTTC	CASSPGGRYEQYF
TRBV27	TRBD1	TRBJ1-4	few	TGTGCCAGCAGATTTGGGACAGGGAGAGGTGGCGCAACTAATGAAAAACTGTTTTTT	CASRFGTGRGGATNEKLFF
TRBV10-3	-	TRBJ1-3	-	TGTGCCATCAGTGAGTCCGGGACACTAGGAAACACCATATATTTT	CAISESGTLGNTIYF
TRBV25-1	-	TRBJ1-4	-	TGTGCCAGCAGTGAAAAAGACAGAAAAACAACAACTAATGAAAAACTGTTTTTT	CASSEKDRKTTTNEKLFF
TRBV6-6	TRBD1	TRBJ1-2	-	TGTGCCAGCAGTGAGGACAGGGATGGCTACACCTTC	CASSEDRDGYTF
TRBV5-1	-	TRBJ1-1	-	TGCGCCAGCAGCTTGGGGGAGGTGGGGAGGGACACTGAAGCTTTCTTT	CASSLGEVGRDTEAFF
TRBV19	-	TRBJ2-7	-	TGTGCCAGTAGTATAGCGAGGGACACCTCCTACGAGCAGTACTTC	CASSIARDTSYEQYF
TRBV4-3	-	TRBJ2-7	-	TGCGCCAGCAGCCAAGATATAGACAGAACCTACGAGCAGTACTTC	CASSQDIDRTYEQYF
TRBV9	-	TRBJ2-3	-	TGTGCCAGCAGCCCCGGTTACACAGATACGCAGTATTTT	CASSPGYTDTQYF
TRBV21-1	-	TRBJ2-7	-	TGTGCCAGCAGCAGGGCGGGGGAGATCTCCGAGCAGTACTTC	CASSRAGEISEQYF